These T cell receptor beta chains were read from a single sample in a study of T-cell reconstitution after alpha-beta-depleted transplantation in children. TCRdb re-derived calls from the PCR reads in MiXCR, one entry per CDR3 protein. Of over 200,000 distinct CDR3 sequences in the sample, approximately 17% were seen once. Material: PBMCs, mostly from graft donor cells, obtained 360 days after TCRalphabeta/CD19-depleted stem cell transplant. All receptors come from a male patient between 2 and 15 years old who had a stem cell transplant for acute lymphoblastic leukemia, so the T cells may come from the graft donor. The CDR3 runs from the conserved cysteine through the conserved F or W.

TRBV20-1	TRBJ2-1	CSAGSVDRATYNEQFF
TRBV9	TRBJ2-1	CASSGPSGVWGNEQFF
TRBV7-2	TRBJ2-3	CASRAAGALTDTQYF
TRBV2	TRBJ2-3	CASSTSGLMDTQYF
TRBV3-1	TRBJ2-7	CASSQEGGSYEQYF
TRBV5-5	TRBJ2-7	CASSLVGGRNYEQYF
TRBV7-9	TRBJ2-1	CASSAGTGGSRGLFF
TRBV3-1	TRBJ2-4	CASSQDVAGGQGIQYF
TRBV29-1	TRBJ1-5	CSVRTGGLGSNQPQHF
TRBV2	TRBJ2-7	CASNVRSSSYEQYF
TRBV5-1	TRBJ1-1	CASSLEFGPSNTEAFF
TRBV11-2	TRBJ2-2	CASSLQLLTLAGELFF
TRBV5-8	TRBJ1-1	CASSLEVGAGSREAFF
TRBV29-1	TRBJ2-1	CSVLSTGPPINEQFF
TRBV5-1	TRBJ2-5	CASSLVPGVSGTQYF
TRBV27	TRBJ2-2	CASTPVGGANTGELFF